A single T cell receptor beta chain is shown here with its context. In the original workflow: Amplification of reference gene primers provided the estimated nucleated cell counts. Sequencing used immunoSEQ multiplex PCR; TCRdb keeps in-frame clones, though not all of them. That table supplies the V and J calls and clone size; D and trimming were determined from the DNA. The table has about 310,000 clones, around 90% seen once. The data originate from a study of blood T cell repertoires in COVID-19. Study context: Researchers got acute and convalescent COVID-19 samples from the United States, Italy and Spain. T cells, B-cell-depleted T cells, or PBMCs provided the cDNA or gDNA that served as material.

V was clipped by 1 base and J by 3 bases; unmatched bases: 4. The V gene's germline CDR1 is SGHTA and CDR2 FQGNSA. This CDR3 has 16 amino acids. The sample was peripheral blood. The chain recombines TRBV7-2 with TRBJ1-4; 8 positions match TRBD1. The clonotype comes from a man in his forties or fifties with active or convalescent COVID-19. CDR3 sequence: CASSLGGTGPNEKLFF. CDR3 nucleotide sequence: TGTGCCAGCAGCTTAGGGGGGACAGGCCCTAATGAAAAACTGTTTTTT.